The present entry profiles one T cell receptor beta chain with its context. As processed by the authors: Amplifying reference gene primers gave estimates of nucleated cell counts. This table comes from immunoSEQ multiplex PCR, and its TCRdb copy is limited to in-frame clones, with some not included. Clonal size and the V and J genes are those of that table, whereas D and trimming came from the DNA. The repertoire holds over 150,000 clones, with approximately 88% as singletons. The sample belongs to a study of blood T cell repertoires in COVID-19. Study overall: Collection of acute and convalescent COVID-19 samples took place in the United States, Italy and Spain. T cells, B-cell-depleted T cells, or PBMCs provided the cDNA or gDNA that served as material.

Trimming pared 2 bases from V and 7 bases from J, leaving 12 bases between. The CDR3 sequence is 15 residues long. Germline CDR1 is LGHDT and CDR2 is YNNKEL (reference sequence). The chain links TRBV3-1 (or the pseudogene TRBV3-2) to TRBJ1-6; TRBD1 might be the D (6 bases). The sequenced material came from peripheral blood. The TCR sequence derives from a woman of 80 years or more with active or convalescent COVID-19. The CDR3 DNA reads TGTGCCAGCAGCCAATCAACCACAGGGAATTCACCCCTCCACTTT. Translation gives CASSQSTTGNSPLHF.